The 13 T cell receptor beta chains in this list originate from one sample, sequenced in a study of response to subunit inactivated influenza vaccine (dated by TCRdb to the late 2010s). The library was prepared using RT-PCR. The run used an Illumina HiSeq 2500. Through fastp at Q25 and MiXCR, TCRdb rebuilt clones from the public reads, retaining in-frame beta chains. All rows with the same CDR3 protein become a single entry with the most common DNA and genes. The sample table holds about 830,000 distinct CDR3 sequences, of which roughly 20% were seen once. The leading ten clones occupy roughly a tenth of the sample. Source: PBMCs from blood, taken roughly 5 days after vaccination. All receptors come from a man aged 45-65 years who received an inactivated influenza vaccine. Donor details come from another sample of the same person, matched by shared clones.

This clonotype was seen at least ten times. V gene TRBV29-1 combines with J gene TRBJ1-2, with TRBD1 identical over 9 bases. With 7 bases clipped from V and 5 bases from J, the junction kept 5 bases outside the gene matches. This CDR3 comprises 12 residues. CDR1 and CDR2 (germline): SQVTM, ANQGSEA. The chain's CDR3 is CSAGTGMYGYTF. The CDR3 nucleotides are TGCAGCGCCGGGACAGGGATGTATGGCTACACCTTC.

The V and J genes are TRBV7-2 and TRBJ2-3; 8 nucleotides match TRBD2. This CDR3 is 16 amino acids long. The trim removed 0 bases at V and 4 bases at J, leaving 6 bases unmatched. Germline CDR1 reads SGHTA; CDR2 reads FQGNSA. CDR3 loop: CASSLARLAGADTQYF. In DNA, the CDR3 is TGTGCCAGCAGCTTAGCGCGCCTAGCGGGCGCAGATACGCAGTATTTT.

This sequence joins TRBV12-3 or TRBV12-4 and TRBJ2-5; TRBD1 might be the D (6 bases). V lost 6 bases, J lost 5 bases, and 19 bases lay in between. The CDR3 spans 15 residues. This CDR3 reads CASSPGHPLGETQYF. Here the CDR3 DNA reads TGTGCCAGCAGCCCGGGACACCCCTTAGGGGAGACCCAGTACTTC.

This clonotype has more than one count but fewer than ten. The rearrangement uses TRBV9 and TRBJ2-1, with D tentatively TRBD2 (6 bases). V lost 0 bases, J lost 9 bases, and 16 bases lay in between. CDR3 size: 15 residues. Per germline, CDR1 SGDLS and CDR2 YYNGEE. The CDR3 coding sequence is TGTGCCAGCAGCGTAGGAGGGACTGGCGGAGGTGAGCAGTTCTTC. This translates into CASSVGGTGGGEQFF. Full variable domain (outside the CDR3, taken from reference TRBV9 and TRBJ2-1): DSGVTQTPKHLITATGQRVTLRCSPRSGDLSVYWYQQSLDQGLQFLIQYYNGEERAKGNILERFSAQQFPDLHSELNLSSLELGDSALYFCASSVGGTGGGEQFFGPGTRLTVL.

This clonotype was observed a few times. V and J are TRBV5-1 and TRBJ2-5; D assignment may be TRBD1 or TRBD2 (5 bases each). V was shortened by 2 bases and J by 2 bases, with 16 bases between the two germline ends. This CDR3 has 16 residues. The germline V gene encodes CDR1 SGHRS and CDR2 YFSETQ. The CDR3 nucleotides read TGCGCCAGCAGCTTATGGGACGGGACGCGACAAGAGACCCAGTACTTC. It codes for CASSLWDGTRQETQYF.

The CDR3 reads CASGRGRNQPQHF. Written as DNA, the CDR3 is TGTGCCAGCGGCAGGGGACGAAATCAGCCCCAGCATTTT. The V gene is TRBV6-1, the J gene TRBJ1-5, with D perhaps TRBD1 (6 bases). CDR1 is MNHNS, CDR2 SASEGT, per germline. This CDR3 comprises 13 residues. V was clipped by 8 bases and J by 4 bases, with 12 bases between them.

V and J are TRBV6-2 or TRBV6-3 and TRBJ2-7; 8 bases map to TRBD2. V lost 6 bases, J lost 2 bases, and 9 bases stayed unmatched. The CDR3 covers 15 residues. Germline assignment: CDR1 MNHEY and CDR2 SVGEGT. Here the CDR3 reads CASRDTAGGTYEQYF. The CDR3 DNA reads TGTGCCAGCAGAGATACCGCGGGAGGAACCTACGAGCAGTACTTC.

The sample holds a few counts of this clonotype. V gene TRBV29-1 combines with J gene TRBJ2-7; D is unresolved. CDR1 is SQVTM and CDR2 is ANQGSEA in the germline V gene. The CDR3 contains 12 residues. Trimming left V 6 bases short and J 1 base short, with 10 bases between. CDR3 coding DNA: TGCAGCGTGTCCCTTCCTTCCTACGAGCAGTACTTC. Amino acids: CSVSLPSYEQYF.

This clonotype was seen more than once but under ten times. The chain uses TRBV3-1 and TRBJ2-7, with a weak D call TRBD1 (6 bases). Germline V gives CDR1 LGHDT, CDR2 YNNKEL (reference sequence). The CDR3 spans 13 residues. The ends were cut back, 0 bases at V and 6 bases at J, with 9 bases in the middle. The CDR3 nucleotides read TGTGCCAGCAGCCAAGATCGAGGGGGCGAGCAGTACTTC. Encoded protein: CASSQDRGGEQYF.

This chain connects TRBV7-2 to TRBJ2-5; the D gene is possibly TRBD1 (5 bases). The CDR3 has 13 amino acids. V was trimmed by 6 bases and J by 5 bases, leaving 13 bases between them. Germline CDR1 is SGHTA and CDR2 is FQGNSA. DNA of the CDR3: TGTGCCAGCAGAAAAATGGGGCGGGAGACCCAGTACTTC. Translating it yields CASRKMGRETQYF.

This chain connects TRBV5-6 to TRBJ2-7; D ambiguous. Trimming removed 4 bases at V and 6 bases at J, with 8 bases between. CDR1 SGHDT and CDR2 YYEEEE come from the germline V gene. CDR3 size: 11 residues. CDR3 amino acids: CASSDIIEQYF. As DNA, the CDR3 is TGTGCCAGCAGCGATATTATCGAGCAGTACTTC.

This clonotype was detected only a few times. The gene calls are TRBV2 and TRBJ1-2; D gene ambiguous. CDR3 length: 16 amino acids. With 2 bases removed from V and 1 base from J, the gap between germline ends came to 14 bases. Germline CDR1 reads SNHLY; CDR2 reads FYNNEI. CDR3 DNA: TGTGCCAGCAGTGAAAGCACGGGCGAAATTAACTATGGCTACACCTTC. Protein product: CASSESTGEINYGYTF. Combining the CDR3 with reference TRBV2 and TRBJ1-2 gives the whole variable domain EPEVTQTPSHQVTQMGQEVILRCVPISNHLYFYWYRQILGQKVEFLVSFYNNEISEKSEIFDDQFSVERPDGSNFTLKIRSTKLEDSAMYFCASSESTGEINYGYTFGSGTRLTVV.

V usage is TRBV7-2 and J usage is TRBJ2-7; the D gene is possibly TRBD2 (6 bases). CDR1 is SGHTA and CDR2 is FQGNSA in the germline V gene. V gave up 5 bases and J gave up 3 bases, with 14 bases separating them. The CDR3 extends over 14 amino acids. This chain's CDR3 is CASSPIGTFYEQYF. The CDR3 DNA follows: TGTGCCAGCAGCCCCATCGGGACTTTCTACGAGCAGTACTTC.